Included here is one T cell receptor beta chain sequence, with context. Random hexamers were used to reverse transcribe an amount of roughly 0.45 to 1 ug RNA. TCRdb re-called the immunoSEQ multiplex PCR reads through MiXCR, storing one row per CDR3 protein. The data contain around 130,000 distinct CDR3 sequences, about 95% of them singletons. CDR3 length equals 14 residues. Germline V gives CDR1 LNHDA, CDR2 SQIVND (reference sequence). Trimming removed 6 bases at V and 0 bases at J, with 10 bases between. The data originate from a study of CD8 T cells in Susac syndrome. The authors negatively isolated CD8+ and CD4+ T cells and FACS-enriched TEMRA cells.

The chain couples TRBV19 to TRBJ2-3; D not certain. The source of this sequence is a human donor in good health. The sequenced sample consisted of CD4+ T cells from PBMCs. The CDR3 nucleotides are TGTGCCAGTAGCCCAAGAACTAGCACAGATACGCAGTATTTT. Translating gives CASSPRTSTDTQYF.